This T cell receptor (beta chain) was retrieved from a study of neurological immune-mediated disorders. There are many counts of this clonotype. What it binds is unknown. Documented time point: longitudinal time-point 1 (baseline). TCRdb processed the 5' RACE reads anew with MiXCR; each CDR3 protein has one entry. The table shows over 55,000 distinct CDR3 sequences, with approximately 10% occurring only once. Study-wide results and limits: Patients with HTLV-1-associated myelopathy had the highest level of TCR clonal expansion, whereas patients with multiple sclerosis had the lowest level, falling beneath the level found in healthy controls.

CDR1 and CDR2 from the germline V gene are SGHVS and FQNEAQ. Unmatched junction bases numbered 3, after V lost 6 bases and J lost 12 bases. The CDR3 contains 11 residues. Sequenced: PBMCs. The V and J genes are TRBV7-8 and TRBJ2-1; 9 bases align to TRBD2. This clonotype originated in a man aged 30-40 years in good health. The CDR3 here is CASSLAGRQFF. The CDR3 nucleotides read TGTGCCAGCAGTCTAGCGGGAAGGCAGTTCTTC. The full variable domain, its missing parts supplied by reference TRBV7-8 and TRBJ2-1, is GAGVSQSPRYKVAKRGQDVALRCDPISGHVSLFWYQQALGQGPEFLTYFQNEAQLDKSGLPSDRFFAERPEGSVSTLKIQRTQQEDSAVYLCASSLAGRQFFGPGTRLTVL.